The 26 T cell receptor beta chains below come from one sample, sequenced in a study of blood T cell repertoires in COVID-19. Clones were read by immunoSEQ multiplex PCR, and TCRdb kept only the in-frame ones, dropping some. The data hold about 280,000 clones, with around 90% observed a single time. What was sequenced was peripheral blood. These receptors were taken from a man between 18 and 35 years old with active or convalescent COVID-19.

The chain has TRBV12-5 and TRBJ2-7, with a tentative D call TRBD2 (5 bases). The CDR3 has 13 amino acids. Germline V lookup: CDR1 LGHNT, CDR2 FRNRAP. The V end lost 3 bases, the J end lost 4 bases, and 10 bases lay between the germline ends. Here the CDR3 reads CASGFPRGYEQYF. Here the CDR3 DNA reads TGTGCTAGTGGTTTTCCCCGGGGATACGAGCAGTACTTC.

This sequence joins TRBV16 and TRBJ1-1, with D possibly being TRBD1 (6 bases). The germline V gene has CDR1 KGHSY and CDR2 FQNENV. This CDR3 is 15 amino acids long. The V and J ends lost 1 base and 11 bases respectively, with 20 bases between them. The CDR3 nucleotides read TGTGCCAGCAGCCAATATAGGAGCAGGGAGGGGGTTGCTTTCTTT. Protein sequence: CASSQYRSREGVAFF.

A few counts support this clone. This chain connects TRBV5-1 to TRBJ2-7, with 9 positions matching TRBD1. The CDR3 extends over 15 amino acids. Germline values: CDR1 SGHRS, CDR2 YFSETQ. V was pared by 4 bases and J by 6 bases, with 11 bases of the junction left unmatched. The CDR3 spells CASSNEQGASSEQYF. Here the CDR3 DNA reads TGCGCCAGCAGCAACGAACAGGGGGCAAGTAGCGAGCAGTACTTC.

This clone has only one observation. The limits of the CDR3 on the DNA are not certain, so only TCRdb's listed CDR3 is given. The gene calls are TRBV12-5 and TRBJ2-3; TRBD2, the table's D call, was not compared with the DNA. Germline loops: CDR1 LGHNT, CDR2 FRNRAP. Counting both end residues, the CDR3 totals 20 amino acids. The CDR3 loop reads CASGLVMGLAPSRPTDTQYF.

The chain links TRBV11-2 to TRBJ2-5; perhaps TRBD2 as D (6 bases). CDR1 SGHAT and CDR2 FQNNGV come from the germline V gene. V was cut by 5 bases and J by 4 bases, with 11 bases left in between. This CDR3 has 13 residues. CDR3 in DNA: TGTGCCAGCAGCCCGGGACTTACAGAGACCCAGTACTTC. The encoded protein is CASSPGLTETQYF.

V is TRBV25-1 and J is TRBJ1-1; no definite D call. The ends were cut back, 6 bases at V and 0 bases at J, with 5 bases in the middle. Germline CDR1 reads MGHDK; CDR2 reads SYGVNS. This CDR3 spans 12 amino acids. CDR3 nucleotide sequence: TGTGCCAGCAGCGGGGTGAACACTGAAGCTTTCTTT. Protein product: CASSGVNTEAFF.

The chain joins TRBV13 to TRBJ2-7; no clear D. Trimming removed 5 bases from V and 0 bases from J, with 11 bases in between. Looked up from germline, CDR1 is PRHDT and CDR2 is FYEKMQ (reference sequence). This CDR3 region has 14 residues. This chain's CDR3 is CASSPMAPSYEQYF. The CDR3 nucleotides are TGTGCCAGCAGCCCGATGGCCCCCTCCTACGAGCAGTACTTC.

This clone was picked up one time. V gene TRBV6-2 or TRBV6-3 combines with J gene TRBJ2-3; 14 nucleotides align to TRBD2. Germline V gives CDR1 MNHEY, CDR2 SVGEGT. The V gene end was trimmed by 6 bases and the J gene end by 8 bases; junction bases not matched to a gene: 13. The CDR3 length is 17 residues. CDR3 DNA sequence: TGTGCCAGCAGCCGTGGACTAGCGGGGGGCCCCGTCGGTACGCAGTATTTT. Protein product: CASSRGLAGGPVGTQYF.

This chain joins TRBV15 and TRBJ2-7; D not resolved. CDR1 and CDR2 (germline): LNHNV, YYDKDF (reference sequence). There are 13 residues in the CDR3. V was pared by 0 bases and J by 3 bases, with 6 bases between. Here the CDR3 DNA reads TGTGCCACCAGCAGAGATTTTATCTACGAGCAGTACTTC. It codes for CATSRDFIYEQYF. Variable domain in full (rest from reference TRBV15 and TRBJ2-7): DAMVIQNPRYQVTQFGKPVTLSCSQTLNHNVMYWYQQKSSQAPKLLFHYYDKDFNNEADTPDNFQSRRPNTSFCFLDIRSPGLGDTAMYLCATSRDFIYEQYFGPGTRLTVT.

The chain employs TRBV18 and TRBJ2-5; 10 positions match TRBD2. V was clipped by 8 bases and J by 1 base; unmatched bases: 7. Germline lookup yields CDR1 KGHSH and CDR2 LQKENI. The CDR3 is made up of 15 amino acids. The CDR3 nucleotides are TGTGCCAGCCACCAGCCTAGCGGGGGCCAAGAGACCCAGTACTTC. Translating it yields CASHQPSGGQETQYF.

This sequence joins TRBV9 and TRBJ2-2; D possibly corresponds to TRBD1 (6 bases). Trimming left V 3 bases short and J 4 bases short, with 16 bases between. The germline V gene has CDR1 SGDLS and CDR2 YYNGEE. This CDR3 has 16 residues. CDR3 in DNA: TGTGCCAGCAGCGGAACAGGGCCGGTGGTCACCGGGGAGCTGTTTTTT. It encodes CASSGTGPVVTGELFF.

The J gene is TRBJ2-1, the V gene TRBV7-2, with D unclear. The germline CDR1 and CDR2 sequences are SGHTA and FQGNSA. The ends were cut back, 2 bases at V and 8 bases at J, with 10 bases in the middle. The CDR3 covers 13 residues. The chain's CDR3 is CASSLPNFDEQFF. CDR3 DNA: TGTGCCAGCAGCTTACCCAACTTTGATGAGCAGTTCTTC.

V usage is TRBV12-5 and J usage is TRBJ1-6, with TRBD1 as a possible D gene (6 bases). Germline V lookup: CDR1 LGHNT, CDR2 FRNRAP. The CDR3 is 17 residues long. The V end lost 1 base, the J end lost 8 bases, and 18 bases lay between the germline ends. CDR3 protein: CASGLGNGQGFHSPLHF. The CDR3 DNA sequence: TGTGCTAGTGGTTTGGGGAACGGGCAGGGGTTTCATTCACCCCTCCACTTT.

This chain links TRBV28 with TRBJ1-5, with D tentatively TRBD1 (6 bases). The V end lost 5 bases, the J end lost 1 base, and 12 bases lay between the germline ends. This CDR3 contains 15 residues. CDR1 and CDR2 (germline): MDHEN, SYDVKM. CDR3 bases: TGTGCCAGCAGTCCAGGGGACGAAAGCAATCAGCCCCAGCATTTT. It translates to CASSPGDESNQPQHF.

The chain is built from TRBV5-1 and TRBJ2-6; 10 nucleotides agree with TRBD1. Germline trimming cut 4 bases from V and 1 base from J; bases unmatched to any gene: 8. This CDR3 region has 18 residues. Germline V CDR1 and CDR2: SGHRS, YFSETQ. The CDR3 DNA reads TGCGCCAGCAGCCCGGACAGGGGGGGACGATCTGGGGCCAACGTCCTGACTTTC. Amino acids: CASSPDRGGRSGANVLTF.

The chain carries TRBV12-3 or TRBV12-4 and TRBJ1-1; D not certain. The V gene lost 5 bases and the J gene lost 4 bases, with 8 bases spanning the gap. The CDR3 is made up of 12 amino acids. In nucleotides, the CDR3 is TGTGCCAGCAGTGCCAGTACCACTGAAGCTTTCTTT. Its protein product is CASSASTTEAFF.

V is TRBV19 and J is TRBJ2-3; 11 bases align to TRBD2. J gave up 2 bases and V 5 bases, and 6 bases lay outside the gene matches. This CDR3 has 16 residues. The germline V gene has CDR1 LNHDA and CDR2 SQIVND (reference sequence). The CDR3 protein is CASSHGTSGLTDTQYF. The CDR3 DNA sequence: TGTGCCAGTAGTCATGGGACTAGCGGTCTCACAGATACGCAGTATTTT. Variable domain in full (rest from reference TRBV19 and TRBJ2-3): DGGITQSPKYLFRKEGQNVTLSCEQNLNHDAMYWYRQDPGQGLRLIYYSQIVNDFQKGDIAEGYSVSREKKESFPLTVTSAQKNPTAFYLCASSHGTSGLTDTQYFGPGTRLTVL.

This clone was found a few times. The chain combines TRBV5-4 with TRBJ1-5; D not resolved. The CDR3 consists of 16 residues. V lost 2 bases and J 2 bases, leaving 14 bases between the germline ends. Looked up from germline, CDR1 is SGHNT and CDR2 is YYREEE (reference sequence). As DNA, the CDR3 is TGTGCCAGCAGCTTTTGGTTGGGAGGAGGCAATCAGCCCCAGCATTTT. It translates to CASSFWLGGGNQPQHF.

The chain combines TRBV2 with TRBJ1-1; D uncertain. The CDR3 has 14 amino acids. Germline lookup yields CDR1 SNHLY and CDR2 FYNNEI. Trimming removed 1 base at V and 7 bases at J, with 13 bases between. CDR3 bases: TGTGCCAGCAGTGAAGGGTTGGAGAGGAATGAAGCTTTCTTT. Its translation is CASSEGLERNEAFF.

The chain has TRBV19 and TRBJ1-4; D is possibly TRBD1 (6 bases). The V end was cut by 4 bases, the J end by 8 bases, with 14 bases between. This CDR3 is 14 amino acids long. Germline values: CDR1 LNHDA, CDR2 SQIVND (reference sequence). The CDR3 DNA reads as TGTGCCAGTAGTACACAGGGAGGGAAGGAAAAACTGTTTTTT. It encodes CASSTQGGKEKLFF.

V and J are TRBV5-5 and TRBJ2-7, with TRBD1 matching over 8 bases. V was clipped by 0 bases and J by 1 base; unmatched bases: 6. Germline CDR1 is SGHKS and CDR2 is YYEKEE (reference sequence). CDR3 size: 16 residues. The chain's CDR3 is CASSLAPGTGSYEQYF. CDR3 bases: TGTGCCAGCAGCTTGGCTCCCGGGACAGGATCCTACGAGCAGTACTTC.

The chain carries TRBV27 and TRBJ2-2; no clear D. Trimming left V 0 bases short and J 3 bases short, with 8 bases between. Germline loops: CDR1 MNHEY, CDR2 SMNVEV (reference sequence). There are 15 residues in the CDR3. CDR3 residues: CASSLSGSYTGELFF. The CDR3 DNA reads as TGTGCCAGCAGTTTATCCGGGTCCTACACCGGGGAGCTGTTTTTT.

V usage is TRBV6-5 and J usage is TRBJ1-5, with no clear D. Germline loops: CDR1 MNHEY, CDR2 SVGAGI. This CDR3 has 15 amino acids. V lost 5 bases and J lost 2, with 13 bases in between. The CDR3 sequence: CASSPHGGGNQPQHF. The CDR3 region has the DNA TGTGCCAGCAGTCCTCATGGAGGAGGCAATCAGCCCCAGCATTTT.

The rearrangement uses TRBV27 and TRBJ1-6; 10 positions agree with TRBD1. CDR1 and CDR2 from the germline V gene are MNHEY and SMNVEV (reference sequence). V trimming: 5 bases; J trimming: 8 bases; junction bases outside the gene matches: 9. There are 16 residues in the CDR3. CDR3 sequence: CASSMWDRGPHSPLHF. The CDR3 region has the DNA TGTGCCAGCAGTATGTGGGACAGGGGACCACATTCACCCCTCCACTTT.

The CDR3 DNA sequence: TGTGCCAGCAGTCGGGGGGTAGATACGCAGTATTTT. Residues: CASSRGVDTQYF. This chain uses TRBV6-5 with TRBJ2-3; 7 bases line up with TRBD2. CDR1 is MNHEY and CDR2 is SVGAGI in the germline V gene. The CDR3 covers 12 residues. J was trimmed by 5 bases and V by 5 bases; bases with no gene match: 1.

The gene calls are TRBV9 and TRBJ2-3, with 9 bases that match TRBD2. V lost 0 bases, J lost 4 bases, and 3 bases stayed unmatched. The CDR3 loop spans 15 amino acids. The germline CDR1 and CDR2 sequences are SGDLS and YYNGEE. This CDR3 reads CASSVASGGPDTQYF. In DNA, the CDR3 is TGTGCCAGCAGCGTAGCCAGCGGGGGGCCAGATACGCAGTATTTT.